The next 18 T cell receptor beta chains were all read from a single sample in a study of a mutant IDH1 vaccine in newly diagnosed glioma. The time point is: week 47, end of study. In every dose of vaccine, 300 ug of mutant IDH1 20-mer peptide was given alongside topical imiquimod. Sequencing used immunoSEQ multiplex PCR; TCRdb keeps in-frame clones, though not all of them. The table has more than 30,000 clones, 75% to 95% seen once. Antigens of these TCRs are unknown. The material was PBMCs, obtained from a glioma patient whose treatment included an IDH1 peptide vaccine. The origin of the receptors is a woman aged 35 to 49 with glioma.

The V gene is TRBV2, the J gene TRBJ2-5; no clear D gene. V lost 3 bases and J lost 7, with 6 bases in between. The germline V gene encodes CDR1 SNHLY and CDR2 FYNNEI. This CDR3 has 11 amino acids. CDR3: CASSEGGTQYF. CDR3 DNA: TGTGCCAGCAGTGAGGGCGGGACCCAGTACTTC.

The gene calls are TRBV10-1 and TRBJ2-2; D is ambiguous. Germline CDR1 and CDR2: WNHNN and SYGVQD (reference sequence). V lost 4 bases to trimming and J lost 5 bases, with 14 bases between them. The CDR3 runs to 15 residues. The CDR3 loop reads CASSAGSVGTGELFF. The CDR3 DNA reads as TGCGCCAGCAGTGCCGGGTCAGTAGGGACCGGGGAGCTGTTTTTT.

The chain links TRBV6-1 to TRBJ2-2; 7 positions match TRBD2. Germline loops: CDR1 MNHNS, CDR2 SASEGT. The V segment lost 2 bases and the J segment 2 bases; nucleotides outside the gene matches: 8. The CDR3 totals 17 residues. CDR3 coding DNA: TGTGCCAGCAGTGAACCCTTGGCGGGGGAAAACACCGGGGAGCTGTTTTTT. Translating it yields CASSEPLAGENTGELFF.

In its sample, this clone was seen a few times. This chain's CDR3 is CASMLSPGGFRETQYF. The CDR3 DNA is TGTGCCAGCATGCTGAGTCCGGGGGGGTTCCGGGAGACCCAGTACTTC. The rearrangement links TRBV5-6 to TRBJ2-5, with 8 bases that match TRBD2. V lost 6 bases, J lost 5 bases, and 15 bases stayed unmatched. CDR1 SGHDT and CDR2 YYEEEE come from the germline V gene. The length of the CDR3 is 16 residues. Variable domain in full (rest from reference TRBV5-6 and TRBJ2-5): DAGVTQSPTHLIKTRGQQVTLRCSPKSGHDTVSWYQQALGQGPQFIFQYYEEEERQRGNFPDRFSGHQFPNYSSELNVNALLLGDSALYLCASMLSPGGFRETQYFGPGTRLLVL.

The rearrangement links TRBV5-6 to TRBJ1-1; weak D call: TRBD1 (5 bases). The CDR3 runs to 13 residues. Germline CDR1 and CDR2: SGHDT and YYEEEE. V lost 4 bases to trimming and J lost 1 base, with 8 bases between them. The CDR3 nucleotides are TGTGCCAGCAGCGGGGACGAGAACACTGAAGCTTTCTTT. It codes for CASSGDENTEAFF.

This chain connects TRBV4-3 to TRBJ2-5, with no clear D. V lost 4 bases and J 6 bases, leaving 21 bases between the germline ends. Per the germline V gene, CDR1 is LGHNA and CDR2 is YSLEER. CDR3 length equals 16 residues. CDR3 region: CASSLHHTSVIKTQYF. As DNA, the CDR3 is TGCGCCAGCAGCCTCCATCACACCTCGGTTATAAAGACCCAGTACTTC.

J is TRBJ1-6 and V is TRBV7-2; D unclear. This CDR3 contains 14 residues. Trimming left V 1 base short and J 8 bases short, with 9 bases between. CDR1 is SGHTA and CDR2 is FQGNSA in the germline V gene. CDR3 DNA sequence: TGTGCCAGCAGCTTAGGGTCGGCTTATTCACCCCTCCACTTT. The encoded protein is CASSLGSAYSPLHF.

V usage is TRBV4-1 and J usage is TRBJ2-5, with 10 bases identical to TRBD2. V lost 0 bases and J lost 5; bases outside the gene matches: 6. CDR1 is MGHRA, CDR2 YSYEKL, per germline. The CDR3 runs 16 residues. Here the CDR3 reads CASSQEASGGRETQYF. CDR3 DNA sequence: TGCGCCAGCAGCCAAGAGGCTAGCGGGGGTCGGGAGACCCAGTACTTC.

The rearrangement uses TRBV30 and TRBJ2-2; D remains ambiguous. Between the trimmed V and J ends, which lost 0 bases and 6 bases, there was a span of 8 bases. Germline CDR1 is GTSNPN and CDR2 is SVGIG (reference sequence). This CDR3 spans 13 amino acids. In nucleotides, the CDR3 is TGTGCCTGGAGTGTACGGGTCGCCGGGGAGCTGTTTTTT. This codes for CAWSVRVAGELFF.

This clone occurred once. This chain connects TRBV5-1 to TRBJ2-2; D is undetermined. The CDR3 has 12 amino acids. The V end lost 5 bases, the J end lost 0 bases, and 2 bases lay between the germline ends. Germline V lookup: CDR1 SGHRS, CDR2 YFSETQ. The CDR3 protein is CASSPNTGELFF. The CDR3 DNA follows: TGCGCCAGCAGTCCGAACACCGGGGAGCTGTTTTTT.

This chain joins TRBV5-1 and TRBJ2-2; the match to TRBD1 covers 12 bases. Unmatched junction bases numbered 5, after V lost 4 bases and J lost 4 bases. Germline values: CDR1 SGHRS, CDR2 YFSETQ. This CDR3 is built from 16 residues. CDR3 DNA: TGCGCCAGCAGCGGGGGACAGGGGGCAGGCACCGGGGAGCTGTTTTTT. It specifies CASSGGQGAGTGELFF. The variable domain in full, with the rest retrieved from reference TRBV5-1 and TRBJ2-2, is KAGVTQTPRYLIKTRGQQVTLSCSPISGHRSVSWYQQTPGQGLQFLFEYFSETQRNKGNFPGRFSGRQFSNSRSEMNVSTLELGDSALYLCASSGGQGAGTGELFFGEGSRLTVL.

The V gene is TRBV30, the J gene TRBJ2-7; D possibly uses TRBD1 or TRBD2 (5 bases each). V gave up 2 bases and J gave up 3 bases, with 14 bases separating them. This CDR3 has 14 residues. Looked up from germline, CDR1 is GTSNPN and CDR2 is SVGIG (reference sequence). The CDR3 loop is CAWSPGRTIYEQYF. The CDR3 DNA is TGTGCCTGGAGTCCGGGACGGACCATCTACGAGCAGTACTTC.

The rearrangement links TRBV4-3 to TRBJ2-1; the match to TRBD2 covers 12 bases. CDR3 size: 16 residues. V trimming: 0 bases; J trimming: 8 bases; junction bases outside the gene matches: 5. Germline values: CDR1 LGHNA, CDR2 YSLEER. For the CDR3, the DNA is TGCGCCAGCAGCCAAGATCGTCTAGCGGGGGGGCATGAGCAGTTCTTC. Its translation: CASSQDRLAGGHEQFF.

The chain combines TRBV29-1 with TRBJ2-2, with D perhaps TRBD1 (6 bases). Trimming cost V 3 bases and J 5 bases, with 13 bases left between them. The CDR3 totals 14 residues. Germline lookup yields CDR1 SQVTM and CDR2 ANQGSEA. CDR3 in amino acids: CSVDWGLGTGELFF. For the CDR3, the DNA is TGCAGCGTTGACTGGGGGCTAGGGACCGGGGAGCTGTTTTTT.

The chain has TRBV5-1 and TRBJ2-3; 8 nucleotides line up with TRBD1. This CDR3 is built from 16 residues. Losses at the gene ends were 0 bases for V and 3 bases for J; bases not matched to a gene: 6. Germline values: CDR1 SGHRS, CDR2 YFSETQ. CDR3 sequence reads: CASSLEATGVTDTQYF. CDR3 nucleotide sequence: TGCGCCAGCAGCTTGGAGGCGACAGGGGTGACAGATACGCAGTATTTT.

V is TRBV4-3 and J is TRBJ2-7; D is perhaps TRBD2 (7 bases). This CDR3 region has 14 residues. Trimming took off 2 bases at V and 2 bases at J, with 10 bases between the two ends. Germline lookup yields CDR1 LGHNA and CDR2 YSLEER. CDR3 nucleotides: TGCGCCAGCAGCCAAAAGGGGGGGGCCTACGAGCAGTACTTC. It encodes CASSQKGGAYEQYF.

The rearrangement joins TRBV4-2 to TRBJ2-7, with 13 bases lining up with TRBD2. This CDR3 region has 15 residues. Trimming removed 4 bases from V and 3 bases from J; junction bases left unmatched: 3. Germline-derived CDR1 and CDR2 are LGHNA and YNFKEQ. The CDR3 sequence: CASSPGLAGYYEQYF. Here the CDR3 DNA reads TGTGCCAGCAGCCCGGGACTAGCGGGATACTACGAGCAGTACTTC.

This chain uses TRBV4-3 with TRBJ2-5; no definite D call. The CDR3 contains 17 residues. The V gene lost 1 base and the J gene lost 5 bases, with 20 bases spanning the gap. Germline lookup yields CDR1 LGHNA and CDR2 YSLEER. CDR3 sequence (DNA): TGCGCCAGCAGCCAAGGGGCTCTTATGCTCTTATTCGAGACCCAGTACTTC. This encodes CASSQGALMLLFETQYF.